These 21 T cell receptor beta chains originate from one sample sequenced in a study of blood T cell repertoires in COVID-19. The repertoire was sequenced with immunoSEQ multiplex PCR; TCRdb's copy has only in-frame clones and lacks some. The data contain about 360,000 clones, 65% to 90% of them singletons. The specimen was peripheral blood. These receptors were obtained from a woman aged 60-70 years with COVID-19, enrolled during active disease.

This clone came up many times. The chain is built from TRBV5-1 and TRBJ1-2; 11 positions match TRBD1. The CDR3 is made up of 15 amino acids. Germline V gene data show CDR1 as SGHRS and CDR2 as YFSETQ. After removal of 4 bases from V and 4 bases from J, the junction contained 6 bases not matched to a gene. In nucleotides, the CDR3 is TGCGCCAGCAGCAAGGGACAGGGGGATAGCTATGGCTACACCTTC. Protein product: CASSKGQGDSYGYTF.

The chain joins TRBV2 to TRBJ1-5, with D possibly matching TRBD1 (5 bases). Germline CDR1 and CDR2: SNHLY and FYNNEI. This CDR3 has 15 amino acids. Trimming removed 5 bases from V and 2 bases from J, with 13 bases in between. CDR3 amino acids: CASSPQGGGNQPQHF. In nucleotides, the CDR3 is TGTGCCAGCAGTCCTCAGGGAGGTGGCAATCAGCCCCAGCATTTT.

Points on this clone: Within the sample, other DNA sequences also encode this same CDR3. This sequence joins TRBV12-3 or TRBV12-4 and TRBJ2-5, with D unresolved. The CDR3 is made up of 13 amino acids. The V gene lost 5 bases and the J gene lost 3 bases, with 10 bases spanning the gap. CDR3 residues: CASSPGTEETQYF. The CDR3 nucleotides read TGTGCCAGCAGTCCCGGTACTGAAGAGACCCAGTACTTC.

V is TRBV7-2 and J is TRBJ1-1; D gene unclear. The CDR3 loop spans 15 amino acids. Trimming pared 1 base from V and 3 bases from J, leaving 12 bases between. Germline V gene data show CDR1 as SGHTA and CDR2 as FQGNSA. The CDR3 bases are TGTGCCAGCAGCTTAGGGGTTGGAGGGTACACTGAAGCTTTCTTT. This encodes CASSLGVGGYTEAFF.

V gene TRBV7-8 combines with J gene TRBJ1-2; TRBD1 agrees at 8 bases. The length of the CDR3 is 14 residues. With V trimmed by 5 bases and J by 8 bases, 10 bases remained unmatched. The germline CDR1 and CDR2 sequences are SGHVS and FQNEAQ. CDR3: CASSPRTGTQGYTF. The CDR3 DNA reads as TGTGCCAGCAGCCCAAGGACAGGGACGCAAGGCTACACCTTC.

The chain links TRBV11-1 to TRBJ2-7; 9 bases fit TRBD1. This CDR3 comprises 16 residues. Germline CDR1 and CDR2: SGHAT and FQDESV (reference sequence). V shed 2 bases and J 6 bases; nucleotides not matched to a gene: 11. In DNA form, the CDR3 reads TGTGCCAGCAGCTTACTCACCGGGACAGGGTTTATCGAGCAGTACTTC. Amino acids: CASSLLTGTGFIEQYF.

The CDR3 region is CASSLAGTDHVYGYTF. CDR3 DNA sequence: TGTGCCAGCAGCTTGGCTGGGACAGACCACGTCTATGGCTACACCTTC. This chain connects TRBV7-9 to TRBJ1-2; 7 bases match TRBD1. This CDR3 comprises 16 residues. CDR1 is SEHNR, CDR2 FQNEAQ, per germline (reference sequence). Trimming removed 3 bases from V and 4 bases from J; junction bases left unmatched: 11.

The chain employs TRBV9 and TRBJ2-1, with a tentative D call TRBD2 (5 bases). Trimming removed 3 bases from V and 10 bases from J, with 11 bases in between. From germline, CDR1 is SGDLS and CDR2 YYNGEE. The CDR3 is made up of 12 amino acids. The CDR3 here is CASSEWPGEQFF. For the CDR3, the DNA is TGTGCCAGCAGCGAGTGGCCGGGGGAGCAGTTCTTC.

In its sample, this clone was seen a few times. The V call is TRBV7-3, the J call TRBJ2-3; no firm D call. Trimming pared 4 bases from V and 0 bases from J, leaving 5 bases between. CDR1 SGHTA and CDR2 FQGTGA come from the germline V gene. The CDR3 covers 13 residues. The CDR3 reads CASSSTSTDTQYF. The CDR3 bases are TGTGCCAGCAGCTCCACTAGCACAGATACGCAGTATTTT. Together with reference TRBV7-3 and TRBJ2-3, the CDR3 gives the full variable domain: GAGVSQTPSNKVTEKGKYVELRCDPISGHTALYWYRQSLGQGPEFLIYFQGTGAADDSGLPNDRFFAVRPEGSVSTLKIQRTERGDSAVYLCASSSTSTDTQYFGPGTRLTVL.

This clone was seen a handful of times. The rearrangement uses TRBV5-1 and TRBJ2-7; 9 bases are shared with TRBD1. Per germline, CDR1 SGHRS and CDR2 YFSETQ. The CDR3 has 12 amino acids. Trimming took 3 bases from V and 6 from J; bases not matched to a gene: 1. The CDR3 loop reads CASSSGQGEQYF. The CDR3 DNA reads TGCGCCAGCAGCTCGGGACAGGGCGAGCAGTACTTC.

This clone appeared a few times. The V and J genes are TRBV19 and TRBJ1-5; 7 bases are shared with TRBD1. The germline V gene encodes CDR1 LNHDA and CDR2 SQIVND (reference sequence). The CDR3 loop spans 19 amino acids. The CDR3 protein is CASTLTSGGGEDKDQPQHF. DNA for the CDR3: TGTGCTTCGACGCTCACGTCAGGAGGGGGCGAAGATAAAGATCAGCCCCAGCATTTT.

J is TRBJ2-1 and V is TRBV18; TRBD1 agrees at 7 bases. The CDR3 spans 17 residues. J lost 5 bases, V lost 4 bases, and 14 bases had no gene match. Looked up from germline, CDR1 is KGHSH and CDR2 is LQKENI. The CDR3 DNA reads TGTGCCAGCTCACGGGACAGCCCTATTGTGGAGGACAATGAGCAGTTCTTC. Translated: CASSRDSPIVEDNEQFF. Full variable domain (outside the CDR3, taken from reference TRBV18 and TRBJ2-1): NAGVMQNPRHLVRRRGQEARLRCSPMKGHSHVYWYRQLPEEGLKFMVYLQKENIIDESGMPKERFSAEFPKEGPSILRIQQVVRGDSAAYFCASSRDSPIVEDNEQFFGPGTRLTVL.

The rearrangement links TRBV5-1 to TRBJ1-4, with D perhaps matching TRBD1 (6 bases). CDR1 and CDR2 (germline): SGHRS, YFSETQ. V lost 5 bases, J lost 2 bases, and 13 bases lay in between. The length of the CDR3 is 15 residues. CDR3 sequence reads: CASSTGLGTNEKLFF. Written as DNA, the CDR3 is TGCGCCAGCAGTACAGGGTTGGGCACTAATGAAAAACTGTTTTTT.

This chain's CDR3 is CASSYGGTEAFF. The CDR3 bases are TGTGCCAGCAGCTACGGGGGCACTGAAGCTTTCTTT. V gene TRBV7-9 combines with J gene TRBJ1-1; D possibly corresponds to TRBD1 (5 bases). V lost 4 bases, J lost 4 bases, and 7 bases lay in between. The CDR3 consists of 12 residues. The V gene's germline CDR1 is SEHNR and CDR2 FQNEAQ (reference sequence).

The chain has TRBV28 and TRBJ1-2; maybe TRBD1 (5 bases). Trimming pared 8 bases from V and 2 bases from J, leaving 18 bases between. The CDR3 length is 15 residues. CDR1 is MDHEN, CDR2 SYDVKM, per germline. CDR3 residues: CASRMSGGINYGYTF. CDR3 nucleotide sequence: TGTGCCAGCCGAATGAGCGGGGGAATAAACTATGGCTACACCTTC.

The rearrangement links TRBV9 to TRBJ1-3; 7 nucleotides agree with TRBD1. This CDR3 has 14 residues. J gave up 4 bases and V 4 bases, and 5 bases lay outside the gene matches. CDR1 SGDLS and CDR2 YYNGEE come from the germline V gene. CDR3 coding DNA: TGTGCCAGCAGCACCCAGGGGGTCGGAAACACCATATATTTT. Its protein product is CASSTQGVGNTIYF.

V and J are TRBV7-2 and TRBJ1-2, with D possibly being TRBD1 (5 bases). Looked up from germline, CDR1 is SGHTA and CDR2 is FQGNSA. The CDR3 is 14 amino acids. Trimming removed 11 bases at V and 0 bases at J, with 16 bases between. As DNA, the CDR3 is TGTGCCTGTGTGGTCGGGGGTTCTAACTATGGCTACACCTTC. Its translation: CACVVGGSNYGYTF.

V usage is TRBV30 and J usage is TRBJ2-2; D possibly corresponds to TRBD2 (6 bases). CDR1 is GTSNPN, CDR2 SVGIG, per germline (reference sequence). CDR3 length: 15 residues. V was pared by 2 bases and J by 0 bases, with 10 bases between. Here the CDR3 reads CAWSLGGTNTGELFF. CDR3 sequence (DNA): TGTGCCTGGAGTCTGGGCGGGACGAACACCGGGGAGCTGTTTTTT.

V usage is TRBV5-1 and J usage is TRBJ1-5; D unclear. The germline CDR1 and CDR2 sequences are SGHRS and YFSETQ. This CDR3 is 14 amino acids long. V lost 0 bases to trimming and J lost 10 bases, with 14 bases between them. The CDR3: CASSLGPEPHPQHF. Here the CDR3 DNA reads TGCGCCAGCAGCTTGGGCCCCGAGCCCCATCCCCAGCATTTT.

The sample holds one count of this clone. V and J are TRBV11-2 and TRBJ2-1, with 7 bases aligning to TRBD2. CDR1 and CDR2 (germline): SGHAT, FQNNGV. V shed 0 bases, J shed 7 bases, and the junction held 6 bases outside the gene matches. This CDR3 spans 15 amino acids. This CDR3 is CASSLELAQFNEQFF. Here the CDR3 DNA reads TGTGCCAGCAGCTTAGAACTAGCGCAGTTTAATGAGCAGTTCTTC.

The chain employs TRBV7-2 and TRBJ1-5, with 7 bases matching TRBD1. The ends lost 7 bases at V and 6 bases at J; junction bases unmatched: 12. Per germline, CDR1 SGHTA and CDR2 FQGNSA. This CDR3 has 15 residues. CDR3 in amino acids: CASTRDSGRGQPQHF. The CDR3 DNA reads TGTGCCAGCACCCGGGACAGTGGACGAGGTCAGCCCCAGCATTTT. The whole variable domain, filled in from reference TRBV7-2 and TRBJ1-5, reads GAGVSQSPSNKVTEKGKDVELRCDPISGHTALYWYRQSLGQGLEFLIYFQGNSAPDKSGLPSDRFSAERTGGSVSTLTIQRTQQEDSAVYLCASTRDSGRGQPQHFGDGTRLSIL.